This T cell receptor (beta chain) was retrieved from a study of early T cells in non-severe SARS-CoV-2 infection. Germline V CDR1 and CDR2: SNHLY, FYNNEI. V lost 7 bases and J 5 bases, leaving 9 bases between the germline ends. The CDR3 has 11 residues. Tagging with unique molecular identifiers was applied to individual cDNA molecules. A single record per CDR3 protein comes from TCRdb applying MiXCR to the 5' RACE reads. The sample lists 95,000 to 110,000 distinct CDR3 sequences, approximately 10% occurring once. This clonotype was found a few times. This TCR was recovered from an adult who was a healthcare worker with PCR-confirmed SARS-CoV-2 infection or an uninfected control (not recorded which). The sequenced sample consisted of whole blood. The chain couples TRBV2 to TRBJ2-7; no reliable D call. The chain's CDR3 is CASTIGHEQYF. As DNA, the CDR3 is TGTGCCAGCACCATTGGTCACGAGCAGTACTTC. Supplemented by reference TRBV2 and TRBJ2-7, the full variable domain reads EPEVTQTPSHQVTQMGQEVILRCVPISNHLYFYWYRQILGQKVEFLVSFYNNEISEKSEIFDDQFSVERPDGSNFTLKIRSTKLEDSAMYFCASTIGHEQYFGPGTRLTVT.